This TCR beta chain comes out of a study of blood T cells in healthy people across ages. The V end was cut by 0 bases, the J end by 8 bases, with 5 bases between. This CDR3 has 12 amino acids. CDR1 MGHRA and CDR2 YSYEKL come from the germline V gene. This clonotype was picked up a small number of times. A second PCR, run for roughly 7 to 12 cycles, used a sample-barcoded 5' primer plus a J-beta primer mix. TCRdb reprocessed the 5' RACE reads via MiXCR and lists one record per CDR3 protein. The sample records fewer than 2 million distinct CDR3 sequences, around 42% being singletons. Sequencing was performed on blood. The receptor was isolated from a human donor in good health. The J gene is TRBJ2-4, the V gene TRBV4-1; D is ambiguous. The CDR3 here is CASSQDSYIQYF. CDR3 DNA: TGCGCCAGCAGCCAAGATAGCTACATTCAGTACTTC.